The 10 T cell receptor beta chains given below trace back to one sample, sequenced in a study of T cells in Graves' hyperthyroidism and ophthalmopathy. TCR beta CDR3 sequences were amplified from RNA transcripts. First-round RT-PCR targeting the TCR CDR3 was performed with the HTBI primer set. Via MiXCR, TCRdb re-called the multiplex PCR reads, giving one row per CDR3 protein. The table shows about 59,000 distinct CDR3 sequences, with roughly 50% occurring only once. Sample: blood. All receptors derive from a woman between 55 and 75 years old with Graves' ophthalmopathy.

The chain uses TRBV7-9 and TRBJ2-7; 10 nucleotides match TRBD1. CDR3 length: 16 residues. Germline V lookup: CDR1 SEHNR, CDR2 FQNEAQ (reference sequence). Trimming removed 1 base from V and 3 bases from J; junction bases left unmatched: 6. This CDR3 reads CASSLVPGQGRYEQYF. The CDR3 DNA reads TGTGCCAGCAGCTTAGTTCCGGGACAGGGGCGCTACGAGCAGTACTTC.

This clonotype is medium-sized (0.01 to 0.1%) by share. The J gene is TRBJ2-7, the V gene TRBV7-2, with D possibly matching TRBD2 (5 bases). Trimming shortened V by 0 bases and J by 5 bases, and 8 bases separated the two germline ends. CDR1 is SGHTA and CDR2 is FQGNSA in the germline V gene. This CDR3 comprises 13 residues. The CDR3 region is CASSLANGDEQYF. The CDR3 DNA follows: TGTGCCAGCAGCTTAGCGAACGGGGACGAGCAGTACTTC. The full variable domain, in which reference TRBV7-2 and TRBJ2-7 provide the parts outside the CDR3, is GAGVSQSPSNKVTEKGKDVELRCDPISGHTALYWYRQSLGQGLEFLIYFQGNSAPDKSGLPSDRFSAERTGGSVSTLTIQRTQQEDSAVYLCASSLANGDEQYFGPGTRLTVT.

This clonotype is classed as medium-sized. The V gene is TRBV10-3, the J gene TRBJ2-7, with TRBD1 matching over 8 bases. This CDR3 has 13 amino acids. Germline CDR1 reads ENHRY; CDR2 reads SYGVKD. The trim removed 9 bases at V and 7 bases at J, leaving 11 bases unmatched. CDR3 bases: TGTGCCATATCGACGGACAGGGTTGAAGAGCAGTACTTC. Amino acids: CAISTDRVEEQYF.

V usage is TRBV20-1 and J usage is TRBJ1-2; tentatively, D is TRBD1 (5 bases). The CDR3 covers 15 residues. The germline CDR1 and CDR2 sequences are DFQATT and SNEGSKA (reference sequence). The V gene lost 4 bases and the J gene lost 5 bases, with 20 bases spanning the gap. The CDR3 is CSATWTSGAEYGYTF. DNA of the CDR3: TGCAGTGCTACCTGGACTAGCGGGGCGGAGTATGGCTACACCTTC.

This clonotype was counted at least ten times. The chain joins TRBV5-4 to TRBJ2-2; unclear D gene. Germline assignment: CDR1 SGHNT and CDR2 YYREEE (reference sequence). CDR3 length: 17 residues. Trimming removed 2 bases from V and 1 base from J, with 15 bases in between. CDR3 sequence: CASSFYQVWRNTGELFF. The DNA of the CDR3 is TGTGCCAGCAGCTTCTATCAGGTTTGGAGGAACACCGGGGAGCTGTTTTTT.

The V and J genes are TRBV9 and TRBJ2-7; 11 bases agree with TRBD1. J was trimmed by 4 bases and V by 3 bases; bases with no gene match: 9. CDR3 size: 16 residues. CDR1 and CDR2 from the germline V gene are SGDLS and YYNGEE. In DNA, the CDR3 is TGTGCCAGCAGCGCCTCGGGGACAGGGGGGATGTACGAGCAGTACTTC. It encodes CASSASGTGGMYEQYF.

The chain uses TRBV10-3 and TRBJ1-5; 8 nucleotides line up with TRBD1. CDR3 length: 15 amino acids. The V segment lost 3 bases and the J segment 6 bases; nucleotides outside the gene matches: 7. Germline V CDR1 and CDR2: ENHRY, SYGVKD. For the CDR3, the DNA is TGTGCCATCAGTGATGGACAGGGAAGGGGTCAGCCCCAGCATTTT. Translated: CAISDGQGRGQPQHF.

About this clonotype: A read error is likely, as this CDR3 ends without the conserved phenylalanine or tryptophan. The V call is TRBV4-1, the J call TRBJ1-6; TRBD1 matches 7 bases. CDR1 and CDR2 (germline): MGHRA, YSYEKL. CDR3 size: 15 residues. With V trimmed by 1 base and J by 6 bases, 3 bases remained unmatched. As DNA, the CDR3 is TGCGCCAGCAGCCAAGTCCGGGACAGTAATTCACCCCTCCACTCT. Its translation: CASSQVRDSNSPLHS.

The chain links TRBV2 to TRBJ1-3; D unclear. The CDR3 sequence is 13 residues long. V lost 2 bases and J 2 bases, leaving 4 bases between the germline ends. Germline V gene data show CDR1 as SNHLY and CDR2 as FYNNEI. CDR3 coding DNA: TGTGCCAGCAGTGAAAGGACTGGAAACACCATATATTTT. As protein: CASSERTGNTIYF.

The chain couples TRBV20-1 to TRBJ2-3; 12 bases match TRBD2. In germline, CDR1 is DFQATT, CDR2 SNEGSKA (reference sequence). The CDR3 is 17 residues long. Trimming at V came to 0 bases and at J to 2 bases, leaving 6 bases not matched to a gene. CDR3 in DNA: TGCAGTGCTAGAGATCGGGCTAGCGGGGGGGCCACAGATACGCAGTATTTT. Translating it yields CSARDRASGGATDTQYF.